The TCR beta chain described here comes from a study of beta chain features in type 1 diabetes. Study in general: Patients shared similar age, gender and cell yields with healthy donors. General observations from the study: People with Type 1 diabetes carried modestly yet significantly shorter TCRB CDR3s in all four CD4+ subsets. Sampled from patients, naive, central memory and Treg TCRB repertoires appeared more similar than those sampled from healthy donors. When cDNA is sequenced, cells with high TCR expression could be over-represented.

Every isolated RNA sample was fully reverse transcribed, so sequencing captured expressed TCRB transcripts. Profiling relied on immunoSEQ multiplex PCR, and the TCRdb table lists in-frame clones only, not all of them. The sample includes over 700,000 clones, 17% seen only once; the top ten take about 0.02%. The germline V gene has CDR1 SGHDN and CDR2 FVKESK. The CDR3 is made up of 13 amino acids. With 5 bases removed from V and 1 base from J, the gap between germline ends came to 8 bases. In this sample, this clone turned up a few times. The antigen remains undetermined. Source material: naive CD4+ T cells from blood. The chain combines TRBV14 with TRBJ1-1; a weak D match, TRBD1 (5 bases). This receptor was obtained from a woman between 18 and 29 years old in good health. The CDR3 region is CASSWDGNTEAFF. The DNA for the CDR3 is TGTGCCAGCAGCTGGGACGGGAACACTGAAGCTTTCTTT.